The clone carrying this T cell receptor beta chain was recorded at least ten times. No antigen is known for it. Germline loops: CDR1 LGHNA, CDR2 YSLEER. The junction had 10 bases not matched to a gene; V was cut back by 0 bases and J by 4 bases. The CDR3 has 18 amino acids. This record belongs to a study of blood T cells in healthy people across ages. Study conclusions and caveats: Donor CMV infection status was unknown, possibly confounding age-related changes in expanded clonotypes. Older age coincided with a roughly linear decline in TCR beta diversity per million T cells.

The use of a sample-barcoded 5' primer and a J-beta primer mix characterized a second PCR of about 7 to 12 cycles. MiXCR was run by TCRdb on the 5' RACE reads, yielding one entry per CDR3 protein. This table has about 640,000 distinct CDR3 sequences, about 28% appearing once. The chain links TRBV4-3 to TRBJ2-3, with 10 nucleotides matching TRBD2. The specimen sequenced was blood. The sequence was collected from a woman of 80 years or more in good health. CDR3 in amino acids: CASSQDPPRAGGADTQYF. The CDR3 DNA reads TGCGCCAGCAGCCAAGATCCCCCGCGAGCGGGGGGGGCAGATACGCAGTATTTT.